The clone carrying this TCR beta chain was found many times. Germline V lookup: CDR1 SGHRS, CDR2 YFSETQ. The CDR3 consists of 15 residues. Trimming stripped 4 bases from V and 5 bases from J, with 13 bases between. TCRdb passed the 5' RACE reads through MiXCR, listing each CDR3 protein once. This table has around 63,000 distinct CDR3 sequences, 15% to 20% appearing once. The data originate from a study of T cells of healthy individuals. V gene TRBV5-1 combines with J gene TRBJ1-6, with unresolved D. The origin of this receptor is a human donor in good health. CDR3 region: CASSDDTLNNSPLHF. The CDR3 DNA reads as TGCGCCAGCAGCGACGACACCCTAAATAATTCACCCCTCCACTTT.